This is a list of T cell receptor beta chains from one sample in a study of CD8 T cells in Susac syndrome. TCRdb recomputed calls from the immunoSEQ multiplex PCR reads with MiXCR, one row per CDR3 protein. Of about 250,000 distinct CDR3 sequences listed, just over 90% are singletons. The material sequenced was CD4+ T cells from PBMCs. The receptors were sampled from a human donor with multiple sclerosis. CDR3s include the opening cysteine and the closing phenylalanine or tryptophan. Each record gives: clone size, D gene, J gene, V gene, CDR3 DNA, CDR3 protein. D genes are given only for firm matches. Some rows have no size entry. The others give once, few or many, or a class for an expanded clone.

size: NA
D: NA
J: TRBJ1-1
V: TRBV11-2
DNA: TGTGCCAGCGAACGAGGGTCTTGGGTGAACACTGAAGCTTTCTTT
CDR3: CASERGSWVNTEAFF

size: NA
D: NA
J: TRBJ2-3
V: TRBV28
DNA: TGTGCCAGCATTGACCAGGGGTTTTCAGATACGCAGTATTTT
CDR3: CASIDQGFSDTQYF

size: once
D: NA
J: TRBJ2-1
V: TRBV29-1
DNA: TGCAGCGTTGAAGAAGGTACGGGACCTCCGGACGAGCAGTTCTTC
CDR3: CSVEEGTGPPDEQFF

size: NA
D: NA
J: TRBJ1-6
V: TRBV20-1
DNA: TGCAGTGCTAGGGCGGAGACTTATAATTCACCCCTCCACTTT
CDR3: CSARAETYNSPLHF

size: NA
D: NA
J: TRBJ2-2
V: TRBV5-1
DNA: TGCGCCAGCAGCGAGCCGGGCTTAAACACCGGGGAGCTGTTTTTT
CDR3: CASSEPGLNTGELFF

size: NA
D: TRBD2
J: TRBJ2-3
V: TRBV5-1
DNA: TGCGCCAGCAGCTTGCAAGGGACTACCTCCACAGATACGCAGTATTTT
CDR3: CASSLQGTTSTDTQYF

size: NA
D: NA
J: TRBJ2-7
V: TRBV2
DNA: TGTGCCAGCAGTGACGCAGGACCCGACTACGAGCAGTACTTC
CDR3: CASSDAGPDYEQYF

size: NA
D: NA
J: TRBJ1-4
V: TRBV13
DNA: TGTGCCAGCAGAGTCCGCGGGGCGCCAACTAATGAAAAACTGTTTTTT
CDR3: CASRVRGAPTNEKLFF

size: NA
D: NA
J: TRBJ2-5
V: TRBV6-4
DNA: TGTGCCAGCAGTGCTCAGGGGACCCAGTACTTC
CDR3: CASSAQGTQYF

size: once
D: TRBD2
J: TRBJ2-1
V: TRBV29-1
DNA: TGCAGCGCCTCAGGGGGACTAGCGGGAGCTGGTGAGCAGTTCTTC
CDR3: CSASGGLAGAGEQFF

size: NA
D: NA
J: TRBJ1-2
V: TRBV6-5
DNA: TGTGCCAGCGGGGGAGCCAAAACTAACTATGGCTACACCTTC
CDR3: CASGGAKTNYGYTF

size: NA
D: NA
J: TRBJ2-5
V: TRBV5-1
DNA: TGCGCCAGCAGCTTGCGGGGTCTAGCGGAGACCCAGTACTTC
CDR3: CASSLRGLAETQYF

size: NA
D: TRBD1
J: TRBJ2-7
V: TRBV28
DNA: TGTGCCAGCATATCGGGACAGGGGGACTCCTACGAGCAGTACTTC
CDR3: CASISGQGDSYEQYF

size: NA
D: NA
J: TRBJ2-1
V: TRBV9
DNA: TGTGCCAGCAGCGCATCTACCTTTAGCTCCTACAATGAGCAGTTCTTC
CDR3: CASSASTFSSYNEQFF

size: NA
D: TRBD2
J: TRBJ2-5
V: TRBV20-1
DNA: TGCAGTGCTAGCCTAGCGGGAGATCAGGAAGAGACCCAGTACTTC
CDR3: CSASLAGDQEETQYF

size: NA
D: NA
J: TRBJ2-2
V: TRBV28
DNA: TGTGCCAGCAGTTTAGGGGGGAGAACGTATTCCGGGGAGCTGTTTTTT
CDR3: CASSLGGRTYSGELFF

size: NA
D: NA
J: TRBJ1-2
V: TRBV28
DNA: TGTGCCAGCAGTTCGGGACGGTTTTATGGCTACACCTTC
CDR3: CASSSGRFYGYTF

size: NA
D: NA
J: TRBJ1-5
V: TRBV4-1
DNA: TGCGCCAGCAGCCGACAGAGGGGGAGTGATAGCAATCAGCCCCAGCATTTT
CDR3: CASSRQRGSDSNQPQHF

size: NA
D: NA
J: TRBJ2-7
V: TRBV20-1
DNA: TGCAGTGCTAGAGATCCCCTCCTAGCGACGCAGTACTTC
CDR3: CSARDPLLATQYF

size: NA
D: NA
J: TRBJ1-1
V: TRBV7-9
DNA: TGTGCCAGCAGCCCGGTCGTGAACACTGAAGCTTTCTTT
CDR3: CASSPVVNTEAFF

size: few
D: NA
J: TRBJ2-5
V: TRBV25-1
DNA: TGTGCCAGCAGTGTAAAAGAGACCCAGTACTTC
CDR3: CASSVKETQYF

size: NA
D: TRBD1
J: TRBJ2-4
V: TRBV4-1
DNA: TGCGCCAGCAGCCAGGATAAAGGGGGCTGGGGAAACATTCAGTACTTC
CDR3: CASSQDKGGWGNIQYF

size: NA
D: TRBD2
J: TRBJ2-5
V: TRBV25-1
DNA: TGTGCCAGCAATCTAGCGGGGGGCCTCCAAGAGACCCAGTACTTC
CDR3: CASNLAGGLQETQYF

size: NA
D: NA
J: TRBJ2-6
V: TRBV6-6
DNA: TGTGCACACAGATACTCTGGGGCCAACGTCCTGACTTTC
CDR3: CAHRYSGANVLTF

size: NA
D: TRBD1
J: TRBJ1-1
V: TRBV19
DNA: TGTGCCAGTAGTATCTTGAGGGGACAGCAGAACACTGAAGCTTTCTTT
CDR3: CASSILRGQQNTEAFF

size: NA
D: TRBD1
J: TRBJ1-6
V: TRBV29-1
DNA: TGCAGCGTTTTAACAGGGGTTGGTTCACCCCTCCACTTT
CDR3: CSVLTGVGSPLHF

size: NA
D: NA
J: TRBJ2-7
V: TRBV2
DNA: TGTGCCAGCAGTGGCAATCACGAGCAGTACTTC
CDR3: CASSGNHEQYF

size: NA
D: NA
J: TRBJ2-7
V: TRBV7-9
DNA: TGTGCCAGCAGCACCGAGACGTACACGCTGTACTTC
CDR3: CASSTETYTLYF

size: NA
D: TRBD1
J: TRBJ1-2
V: TRBV5-4
DNA: TGTGCCAGCAGCTTCGACAGGGAGTCTTGGGGCTACACCTTC
CDR3: CASSFDRESWGYTF

size: NA
D: TRBD2
J: TRBJ2-1
V: TRBV28
DNA: TGTGCCAGCAGTCCCCCGGGAGGGCTCTCTACCTACAATGAGCAGTTCTTC
CDR3: CASSPPGGLSTYNEQFF

size: once
D: TRBD2
J: TRBJ2-5
V: TRBV19
DNA: TGTGCCAGTAGCGGACTAGCGGTTGAAGAGACCCAGTACTTC
CDR3: CASSGLAVEETQYF

size: NA
D: TRBD1
J: TRBJ2-5
V: TRBV12-3/TRBV12-4
DNA: TGTGCCAGCAGTTTCCAGGGGGCCCAAGAGACCCAGTACTTC
CDR3: CASSFQGAQETQYF

size: NA
D: TRBD1
J: TRBJ2-4
V: TRBV5-1
DNA: TGCGCCAGCAAAGCGGTAGGGACAGCCTCGCAAAACATTCAGTACTTC
CDR3: CASKAVGTASQNIQYF

size: NA
D: NA
J: TRBJ1-1
V: TRBV6-1
DNA: TGTGCCAGCAGTAGGTATCAGGGCGATCCACCTGAAGCTTTCTTT
CDR3: CASSRYQGDPPEAFF

size: NA
D: NA
J: TRBJ2-4
V: TRBV11-2
DNA: TGTGCCAGCAGCCCCCGGGAGTCAAGAGCCAAAAACATTCAGTACTTC
CDR3: CASSPRESRAKNIQYF

size: NA
D: NA
J: TRBJ2-5
V: TRBV29-1
DNA: TGCAGCGTACAGGAGCAAGAGACCCAGTACTTC
CDR3: CSVQEQETQYF

size: NA
D: NA
J: TRBJ1-5
V: TRBV15
DNA: TGTGCCACCAGCGGGGGTTATAGCAATCAGCCCCAGCATTTT
CDR3: CATSGGYSNQPQHF

size: few
D: NA
J: TRBJ2-7
V: TRBV5-1
DNA: TGCGCCAGCAGCTTGGGAAGGGAGCAGTACTTC
CDR3: CASSLGREQYF

size: NA
D: NA
J: TRBJ1-1
V: TRBV6-5
DNA: TGTGCCAGCAGTTCCTCGTTGGAAGCTTTCTTT
CDR3: CASSSSLEAFF

size: few
D: NA
J: TRBJ2-5
V: TRBV5-1
DNA: TGCGCCAGCAGCTTGGGGTCAGGGGCGCTGGGAGAGACCCAGTACTTC
CDR3: CASSLGSGALGETQYF

size: NA
D: TRBD2
J: TRBJ2-7
V: TRBV20-1
DNA: TGCAGTGCTAGAGATCCGTTAAGGGCGCTAGCGGGGTTC
CDR3: CSARDPLRALAGF

size: once
D: NA
J: TRBJ1-1
V: TRBV28
DNA: TGTGCCAGCGTCCCCCCGGGGACCGGACGTGAAGCTTTCTTT
CDR3: CASVPPGTGREAFF